This TCR beta chain was found in a study of T cells after yellow fever vaccination. Study-wide points: The secondary response was weaker, and its peak arrived faster, on day 5 versus 15. Overall, a small share of clonotypes was seen in both CD4 and CD8 compartments.

For TCR, cDNA came from 5'RACE template switching, which added a universal primer site and UMIs. TCRdb ran MiXCR on the 5' RACE reads and lists one entry per CDR3 protein. The repertoire has approximately 600,000 distinct CDR3 sequences, over 9% of them found once; the top ten carry just under 15%. Turning to this clonotype: Its target is unknown.

In germline, CDR1 is LGHNA, CDR2 YNFKEQ. This CDR3 is 12 amino acids long. Trimming removed 3 bases from V and 6 bases from J, with 9 bases in between. This specimen consisted of PBMCs, obtained on the day of the yellow fever booster vaccination. V is TRBV4-2 and J is TRBJ2-7; D might be TRBD1 (7 bases). The receptor comes from a man aged 25 to 45 who received the YFV17D yellow fever vaccine. CDR3 sequence (DNA): TGTGCCAGCAGCCATCAGGGGGGCGAGCAGTACTTC. It is translated as CASSHQGGEQYF.